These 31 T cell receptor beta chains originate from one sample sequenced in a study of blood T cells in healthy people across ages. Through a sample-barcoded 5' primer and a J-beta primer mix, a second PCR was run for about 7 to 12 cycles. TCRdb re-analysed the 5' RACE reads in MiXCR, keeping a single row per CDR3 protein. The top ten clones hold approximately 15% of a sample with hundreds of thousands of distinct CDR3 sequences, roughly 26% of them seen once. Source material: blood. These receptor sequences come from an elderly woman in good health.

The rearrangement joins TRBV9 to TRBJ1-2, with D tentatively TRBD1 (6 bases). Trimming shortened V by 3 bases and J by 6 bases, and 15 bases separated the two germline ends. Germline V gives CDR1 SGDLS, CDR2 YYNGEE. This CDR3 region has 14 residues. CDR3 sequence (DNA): TGTGCCAGCAGCGCCCGAGACAGGATCGATGGCTACACCTTC. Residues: CASSARDRIDGYTF.

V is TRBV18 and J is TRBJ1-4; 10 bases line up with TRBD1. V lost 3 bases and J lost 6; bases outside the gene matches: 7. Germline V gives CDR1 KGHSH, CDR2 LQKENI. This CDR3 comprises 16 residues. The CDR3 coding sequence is TGTGCCAGCTCACCTAATAGACAGGGGGCTGATGAAAAACTGTTTTTT. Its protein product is CASSPNRQGADEKLFF. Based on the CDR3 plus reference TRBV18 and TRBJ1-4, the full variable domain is NAGVMQNPRHLVRRRGQEARLRCSPMKGHSHVYWYRQLPEEGLKFMVYLQKENIIDESGMPKERFSAEFPKEGPSILRIQQVVRGDSAAYFCASSPNRQGADEKLFFGSGTQLSVL.

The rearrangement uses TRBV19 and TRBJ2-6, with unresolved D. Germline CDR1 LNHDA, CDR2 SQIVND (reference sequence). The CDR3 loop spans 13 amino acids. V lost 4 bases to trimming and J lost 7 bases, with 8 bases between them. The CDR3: CASSTVRANVLTF. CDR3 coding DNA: TGTGCCAGTAGTACAGTAAGAGCCAACGTCCTGACTTTC.

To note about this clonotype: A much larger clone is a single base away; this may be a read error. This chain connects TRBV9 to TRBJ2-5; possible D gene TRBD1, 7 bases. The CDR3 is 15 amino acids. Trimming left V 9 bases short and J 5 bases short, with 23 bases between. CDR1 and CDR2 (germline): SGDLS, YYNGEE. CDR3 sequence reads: CANTLGGGQGETQYF. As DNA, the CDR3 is TGTGCCAACACCCTCGGAGGGGGCCAGGGGGAGACCCAGTACTTC.

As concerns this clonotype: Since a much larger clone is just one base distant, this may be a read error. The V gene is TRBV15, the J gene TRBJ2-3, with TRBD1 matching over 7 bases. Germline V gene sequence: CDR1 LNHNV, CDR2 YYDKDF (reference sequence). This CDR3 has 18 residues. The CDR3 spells CATGRDRAIGTEGDTQYF. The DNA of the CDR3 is TGTGCCACCGGCAGAGATCGAGCCATCGGGACAGAGGGGGATACGCAGTATTTT.

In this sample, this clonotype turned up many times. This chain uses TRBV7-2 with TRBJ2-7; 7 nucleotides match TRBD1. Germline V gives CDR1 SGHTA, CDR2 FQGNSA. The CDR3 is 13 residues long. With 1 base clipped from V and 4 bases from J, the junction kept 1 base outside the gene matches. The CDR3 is CASSLGGQYEQYF. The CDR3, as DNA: TGTGCCAGCAGCTTAGGGGGACAGTACGAGCAGTACTTC.

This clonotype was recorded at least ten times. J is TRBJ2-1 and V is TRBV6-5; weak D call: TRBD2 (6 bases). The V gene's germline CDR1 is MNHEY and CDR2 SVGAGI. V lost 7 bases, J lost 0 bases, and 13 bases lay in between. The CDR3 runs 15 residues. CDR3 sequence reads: CASNRAGSSYNEQFF. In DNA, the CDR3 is TGTGCCAGCAACCGGGCGGGGAGCTCCTACAATGAGCAGTTCTTC.

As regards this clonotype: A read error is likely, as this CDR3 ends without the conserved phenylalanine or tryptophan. The CDR3 loop reads CSASTGGHAQPQHC. The CDR3 nucleotides are TGCAGTGCGAGTACAGGGGGCCATGCTCAGCCCCAGCATTGT. J is TRBJ1-5 and V is TRBV20-1, with TRBD1 identical over 9 bases. The CDR3 covers 14 residues. Germline lookup yields CDR1 DFQATT and CDR2 SNEGSKA (reference sequence). The trim removed 6 bases at V and 6 bases at J, leaving 9 bases unmatched.

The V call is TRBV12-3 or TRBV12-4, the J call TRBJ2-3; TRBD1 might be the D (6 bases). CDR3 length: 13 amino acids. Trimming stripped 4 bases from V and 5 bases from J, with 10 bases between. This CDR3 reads CASSSTGIDTQYF. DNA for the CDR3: TGTGCCAGCAGTTCTACAGGGATAGATACGCAGTATTTT.

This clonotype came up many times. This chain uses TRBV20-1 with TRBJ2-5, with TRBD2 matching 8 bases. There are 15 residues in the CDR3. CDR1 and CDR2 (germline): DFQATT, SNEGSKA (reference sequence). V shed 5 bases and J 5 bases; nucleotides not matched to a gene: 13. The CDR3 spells CSAPPHGGVGETQYF. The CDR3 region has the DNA TGCAGTGCTCCCCCCCACGGGGGGGTGGGGGAGACCCAGTACTTC.

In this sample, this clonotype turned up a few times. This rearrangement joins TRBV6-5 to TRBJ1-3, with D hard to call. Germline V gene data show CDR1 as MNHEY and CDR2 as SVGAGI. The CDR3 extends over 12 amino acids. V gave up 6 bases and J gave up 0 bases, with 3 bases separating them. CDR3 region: CASRTSGNTIYF. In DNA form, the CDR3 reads TGTGCCAGCAGGACCTCTGGAAACACCATATATTTT.

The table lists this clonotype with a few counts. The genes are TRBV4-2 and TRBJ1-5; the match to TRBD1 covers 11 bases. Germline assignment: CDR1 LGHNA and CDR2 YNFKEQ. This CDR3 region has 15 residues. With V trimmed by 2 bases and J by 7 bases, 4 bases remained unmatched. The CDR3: CASSQPGQGVQPQHF. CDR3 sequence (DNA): TGTGCCAGCAGCCAACCGGGACAGGGGGTCCAGCCCCAGCATTTT.

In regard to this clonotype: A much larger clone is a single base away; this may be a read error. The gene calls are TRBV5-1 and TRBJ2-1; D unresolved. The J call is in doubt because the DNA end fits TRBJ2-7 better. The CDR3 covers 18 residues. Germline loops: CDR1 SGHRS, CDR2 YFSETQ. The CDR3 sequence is CASSLADGRWSSYNEQYF. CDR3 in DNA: TGCGCCAGCAGCTTGGCCGATGGGCGCTGGAGCTCCTACAATGAGCAGTACTTC.

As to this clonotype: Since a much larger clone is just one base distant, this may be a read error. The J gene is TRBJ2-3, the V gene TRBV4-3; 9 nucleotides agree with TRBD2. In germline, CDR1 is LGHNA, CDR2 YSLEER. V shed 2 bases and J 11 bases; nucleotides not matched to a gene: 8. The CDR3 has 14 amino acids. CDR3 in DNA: TGCGCCAGCAGCCAATCTAGCGGGGCGAATAGGCAGTATTTT. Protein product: CASSQSSGANRQYF.

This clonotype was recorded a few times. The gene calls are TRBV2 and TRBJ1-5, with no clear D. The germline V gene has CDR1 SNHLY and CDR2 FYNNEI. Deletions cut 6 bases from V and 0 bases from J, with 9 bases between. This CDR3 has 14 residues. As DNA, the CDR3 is TGTGCCAGCAGAGACGGACTTAGCAATCAGCCCCAGCATTTT. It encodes CASRDGLSNQPQHF.

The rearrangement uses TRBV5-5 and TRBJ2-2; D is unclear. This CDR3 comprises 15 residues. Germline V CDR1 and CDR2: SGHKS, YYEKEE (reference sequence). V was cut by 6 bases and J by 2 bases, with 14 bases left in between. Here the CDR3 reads CASNMGVPNTGELFF. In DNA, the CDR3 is TGTGCCAGCAACATGGGCGTCCCCAACACCGGGGAGCTGTTTTTT.

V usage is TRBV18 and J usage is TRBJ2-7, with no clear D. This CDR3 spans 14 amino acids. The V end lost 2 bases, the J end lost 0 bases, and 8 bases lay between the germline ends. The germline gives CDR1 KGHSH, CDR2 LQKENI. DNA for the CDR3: TGTGCCAGCTCACCAGTACCGAGCTCCTACGAGCAGTACTTC. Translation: CASSPVPSSYEQYF. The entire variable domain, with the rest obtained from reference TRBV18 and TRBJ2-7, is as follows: NAGVMQNPRHLVRRRGQEARLRCSPMKGHSHVYWYRQLPEEGLKFMVYLQKENIIDESGMPKERFSAEFPKEGPSILRIQQVVRGDSAAYFCASSPVPSSYEQYFGPGTRLTVT.

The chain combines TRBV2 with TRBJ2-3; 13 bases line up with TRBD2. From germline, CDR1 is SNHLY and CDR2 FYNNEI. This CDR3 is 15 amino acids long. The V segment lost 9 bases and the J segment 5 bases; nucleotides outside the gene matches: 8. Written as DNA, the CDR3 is TGTGCCAGAGAAGGACTAGCGGGGGTGCAAGATACGCAGTATTTT. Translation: CAREGLAGVQDTQYF.

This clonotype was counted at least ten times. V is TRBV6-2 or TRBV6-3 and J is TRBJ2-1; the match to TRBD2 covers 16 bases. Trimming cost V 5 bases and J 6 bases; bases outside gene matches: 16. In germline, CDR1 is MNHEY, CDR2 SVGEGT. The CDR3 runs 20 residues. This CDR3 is CASSNAPGLAGGLYVNEQFF. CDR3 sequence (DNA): TGTGCCAGCAGTAACGCCCCGGGACTAGCGGGGGGGCTATATGTCAATGAGCAGTTCTTC.

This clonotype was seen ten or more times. In nucleotides, the CDR3 is TGTGCCAGCAGTTTGTCCCTTGGAGAGAATGAGCAGTTCTTC. Protein sequence: CASSLSLGENEQFF. The chain joins TRBV12-3 or TRBV12-4 to TRBJ2-1; D uncertain. The CDR3 runs 14 residues. Trimming shortened V by 3 bases and J by 7 bases, and 13 bases separated the two germline ends.

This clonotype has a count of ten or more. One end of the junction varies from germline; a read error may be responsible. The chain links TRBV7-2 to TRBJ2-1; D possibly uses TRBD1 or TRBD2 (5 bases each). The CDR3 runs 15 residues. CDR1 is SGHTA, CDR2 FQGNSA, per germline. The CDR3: CASSLIGASFNEQFF. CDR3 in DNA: TGTGCCAGCAGCTTAATCGGGGCTTCCTTCAATGAGCAGTTCTTC.

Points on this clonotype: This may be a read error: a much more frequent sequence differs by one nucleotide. The CDR3 sequence is CASSIQGGNERFF. CDR3 nucleotide sequence: TGTGCCAGCAGTATCCAGGGAGGCAATGAGCGGTTCTTC. This sequence joins TRBV9 and TRBJ2-1; a weak D match, TRBD2 (6 bases). Germline-derived CDR1 and CDR2 are SGDLS and YYNGEE. The CDR3 length is 13 residues.

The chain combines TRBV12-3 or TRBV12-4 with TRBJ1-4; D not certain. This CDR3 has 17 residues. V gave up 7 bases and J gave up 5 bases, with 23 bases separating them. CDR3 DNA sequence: TGTGCCAGCACCCCTAGCACTAGCGGGTCCTACAATGAAAAACTGTTTTTT. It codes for CASTPSTSGSYNEKLFF.

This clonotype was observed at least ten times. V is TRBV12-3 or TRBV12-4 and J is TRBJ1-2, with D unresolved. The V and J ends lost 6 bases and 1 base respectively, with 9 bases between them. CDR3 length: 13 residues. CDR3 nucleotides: TGTGCCAGCAGAGCCGGGAATAACTATGGCTACACCTTC. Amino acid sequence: CASRAGNNYGYTF.

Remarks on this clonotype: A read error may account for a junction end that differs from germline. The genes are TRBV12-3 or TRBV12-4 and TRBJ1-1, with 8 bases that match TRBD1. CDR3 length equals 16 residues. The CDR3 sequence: CASSTRTGRMNTETFF. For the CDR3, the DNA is TGTGCCAGCAGTACACGGACAGGGAGGATGAACACTGAAACTTTCTTT.

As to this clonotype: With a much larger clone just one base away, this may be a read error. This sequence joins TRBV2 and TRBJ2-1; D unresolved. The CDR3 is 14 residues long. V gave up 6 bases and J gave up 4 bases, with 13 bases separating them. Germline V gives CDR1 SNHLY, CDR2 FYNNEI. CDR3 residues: CASREITEYNEQFF. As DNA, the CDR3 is TGTGCCAGCAGAGAGATTACAGAGTACAATGAGCAGTTCTTC.

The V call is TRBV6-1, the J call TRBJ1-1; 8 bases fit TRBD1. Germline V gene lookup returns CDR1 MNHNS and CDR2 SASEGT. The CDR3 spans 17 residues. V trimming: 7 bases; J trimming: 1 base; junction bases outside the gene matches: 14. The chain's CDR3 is CASNRWTGRVGNTEAFF. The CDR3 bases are TGTGCCAGCAATCGCTGGACAGGGAGGGTTGGGAACACTGAAGCTTTCTTT.

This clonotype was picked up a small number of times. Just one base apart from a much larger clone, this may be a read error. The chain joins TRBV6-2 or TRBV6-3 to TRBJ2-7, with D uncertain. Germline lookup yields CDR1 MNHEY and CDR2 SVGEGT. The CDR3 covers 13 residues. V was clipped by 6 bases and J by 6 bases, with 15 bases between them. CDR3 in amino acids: CASRPHLMSEQYF. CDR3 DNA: TGTGCCAGCAGGCCCCACCTCATGAGCGAGCAGTACTTC.

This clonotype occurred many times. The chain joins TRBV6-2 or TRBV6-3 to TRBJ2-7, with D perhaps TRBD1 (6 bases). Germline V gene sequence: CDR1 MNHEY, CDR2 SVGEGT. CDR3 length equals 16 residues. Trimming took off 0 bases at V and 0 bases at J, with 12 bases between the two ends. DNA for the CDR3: TGTGCCAGCAGTTACTCGAGGGGGAGTACCTCCTACGAGCAGTACTTC. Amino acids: CASSYSRGSTSYEQYF.

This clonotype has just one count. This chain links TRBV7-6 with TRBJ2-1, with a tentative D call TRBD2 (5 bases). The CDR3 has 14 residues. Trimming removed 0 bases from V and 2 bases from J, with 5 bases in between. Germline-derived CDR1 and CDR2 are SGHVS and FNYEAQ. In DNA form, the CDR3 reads TGTGCCAGCAGCTTAGCGGAGGCCTACAATGAGCAGTTCTTC. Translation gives CASSLAEAYNEQFF.

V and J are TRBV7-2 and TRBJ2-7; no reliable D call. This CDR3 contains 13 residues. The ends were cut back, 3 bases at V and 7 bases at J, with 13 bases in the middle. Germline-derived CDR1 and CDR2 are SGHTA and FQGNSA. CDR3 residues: CASSLGQAREQYF. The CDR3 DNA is TGTGCCAGCAGCTTGGGCCAAGCTCGAGAGCAGTACTTC.